The clone carrying this TCR beta chain has a count of ten or more. Its antigen is as yet unknown. These data originate in a study of T-cell reconstitution after alpha-beta-depleted transplantation in children. The study's findings and limits: Expanded clones from the graft, numbering several hundred, reportedly supplied alpha-beta T cells about two months after transplant. At day 60, the high TCRbeta diversity found in some patients originated from recipient T cells and thymic progenitors that had survived. Newly produced T cells mostly accounted for T-cell counts and diversity one year post-transplant.

Preparation of the TCRbeta library involved a method that used unique molecular identifiers. TCRdb called the PCR reads again in MiXCR, with one record for every CDR3 protein. The data contain about 120,000 distinct CDR3 sequences, more than 20% of them seen just once; the ten biggest clones take up 10%. CDR3 length equals 18 residues. In germline, CDR1 is KGHSH, CDR2 LQKENI. V lost 6 bases and J lost 2, with 22 bases in between. The receptor was derived from a male patient aged 2-15 years who had a stem cell transplant for chronic granulomatous disease, so the T cells may come from the graft donor. The material sequenced was PBMCs, mostly from graft donor cells, taken 180 days after TCRalphabeta/CD19-depleted stem cell transplant. The chain carries TRBV18 and TRBJ1-4, with D possibly matching TRBD1 (5 bases). CDR3 sequence reads: CASSRAQEWAGTNEKLFF. The CDR3 nucleotides read TGTGCCAGCTCGCGGGCCCAAGAGTGGGCAGGGACTAATGAAAAACTGTTTTTT.